Listed here are 26 T cell receptor beta chains from one sample, sequenced in a study of CD8+ T cells in alopecia areata. Treatment noted: oral pan-JAK inhibitor, 5-10 mg twice daily. Extracted from the samples, RNA was reverse transcribed into cDNA to serve as the sequencing template. The table came from immunoSEQ multiplex PCR; TCRdb's copy has only in-frame clones and leaves some out. The sample records 100,000 to 150,000 clones, 58% being singletons. Specimen: CD8+ T cells sorted from blood, collected at week 4, from a patient treated with tofacitinib. These receptors came from a human donor with alopecia areata.

This clone came up a few times. The rearrangement joins TRBV30 to TRBJ1-2, with D tentatively TRBD1 (6 bases). Germline-derived CDR1 and CDR2 are GTSNPN and SVGIG (reference sequence). Between the trimmed V and J ends, which lost 5 bases and 6 bases, there was a span of 16 bases. CDR3 length equals 13 residues. The CDR3 protein is CAWEGQLEDGYTF. The CDR3 bases are TGTGCCTGGGAAGGACAGTTAGAGGATGGCTACACCTTC.

The chain couples TRBV5-1 to TRBJ2-2, with 7 bases aligning to TRBD2. Germline CDR1 and CDR2: SGHRS and YFSETQ. The CDR3 has 15 amino acids. V gave up 4 bases and J gave up 4 bases; unmatched junction bases: 7. The CDR3 is CASSLELARTGELFF. The CDR3, as DNA: TGCGCCAGCAGCCTAGAACTAGCGCGCACCGGGGAGCTGTTTTTT.

The chain uses TRBV27 and TRBJ2-4, with D perhaps matching TRBD2 (6 bases). V lost 2 bases and J 6 bases, leaving 14 bases between the germline ends. From germline, CDR1 is MNHEY and CDR2 SMNVEV (reference sequence). This CDR3 contains 15 residues. CDR3 sequence (DNA): TGTGCCAGCAGTTTAGGTGGGGTCGGGAGAAACATTCAGTACTTC. Its translation is CASSLGGVGRNIQYF.

This clone was counted a few times. Other DNA sequences in this sample translate to the same CDR3. V usage is TRBV30 and J usage is TRBJ1-2; D remains unclear. V dropped 0 bases and J dropped 4 bases, with 9 bases sitting between them. The length of the CDR3 is 13 residues. Germline-derived CDR1 and CDR2 are GTSNPN and SVGIG (reference sequence). CDR3 bases: TGTGCCTGGAGTGTACCCGGGATCTATGGCTACACCTTC. Amino acids: CAWSVPGIYGYTF.

The chain is built from TRBV27 and TRBJ1-4; tentatively, D is TRBD1 (6 bases). V was cut by 4 bases and J by 5 bases, with 14 bases left in between. Per the germline V gene, CDR1 is MNHEY and CDR2 is SMNVEV (reference sequence). CDR3 length: 15 amino acids. CDR3 sequence reads: CASSSYRERNEKLFF. The CDR3 bases are TGTGCCAGCAGTTCATACAGGGAGAGGAATGAAAAACTGTTTTTT.

The J gene is TRBJ1-1, the V gene TRBV6-5; no clear D. The germline gives CDR1 MNHEY, CDR2 SVGAGI. The CDR3 runs 15 residues. Trimming cost V 6 bases and J 4 bases, with 18 bases left between them. The CDR3 sequence is CASRSPTGGPTEAFF. The CDR3 coding sequence is TGTGCCAGCAGGTCTCCGACCGGAGGGCCCACTGAAGCTTTCTTT.

The chain links TRBV20-1 to TRBJ1-2, with 8 positions matching TRBD1. The CDR3 is 11 residues long. V gave up 4 bases and J gave up 6 bases; unmatched junction bases: 1. The germline V gene encodes CDR1 DFQATT and CDR2 SNEGSKA (reference sequence). CDR3 region: CSATTGDGYTF. The CDR3 coding sequence is TGCAGTGCTACGACAGGGGATGGCTACACCTTC.

V is TRBV5-1 and J is TRBJ1-2; the match to TRBD1 covers 9 bases. The CDR3 loop spans 16 amino acids. Looked up from germline, CDR1 is SGHRS and CDR2 is YFSETQ. V shed 4 bases, J shed 3 bases, and the junction held 10 bases outside the gene matches. The CDR3 region has the DNA TGCGCCAGCAGCACAGGGACAGGGCGCGGTGACTATGGCTACACCTTC. It is translated as CASSTGTGRGDYGYTF.

This clone was picked up a small number of times. The genes are TRBV7-9 and TRBJ2-3; the match to TRBD2 covers 11 bases. The CDR3 runs 18 residues. Trimming removed 2 bases from V and 0 bases from J; junction bases left unmatched: 7. Per germline, CDR1 SEHNR and CDR2 FQNEAQ (reference sequence). CDR3 sequence: CASSLPLTSGESTDTQYF. The CDR3 region has the DNA TGTGCCAGCAGCTTACCGCTGACTAGCGGGGAAAGCACAGATACGCAGTATTTT.

V and J are TRBV4-2 and TRBJ2-2, with D possibly being TRBD2 (6 bases). The CDR3 totals 14 residues. The germline V gene has CDR1 LGHNA and CDR2 YNFKEQ. V lost 1 base, J lost 5 bases, and 8 bases lay in between. CDR3 sequence: CASSQAGETGELFF. DNA of the CDR3: TGTGCCAGCAGCCAAGCGGGGGAAACCGGGGAGCTGTTTTTT.

The rearrangement links TRBV14 to TRBJ1-1, with D uncertain. Trimming shortened V by 0 bases and J by 8 bases, and 13 bases separated the two germline ends. Per the germline V gene, CDR1 is SGHDN and CDR2 is FVKESK. The CDR3 is 14 amino acids. In DNA, the CDR3 is TGTGCCAGCAGCCAAGATATGCCGGGGAAGGAAGCTTTCTTT. Its protein product is CASSQDMPGKEAFF. The whole variable domain, remainder taken from reference TRBV14 and TRBJ1-1, is EAGVTQFPSHSVIEKGQTVTLRCDPISGHDNLYWYRRVMGKEIKFLLHFVKESKQDESGMPNNRFLAERTGGTYSTLKVQPAELEDSGVYFCASSQDMPGKEAFFGQGTRLTVV.

The chain recombines TRBV10-3 with TRBJ1-2; 12 bases align to TRBD1. J lost 3 bases, V lost 8 bases, and 13 bases had no gene match. The CDR3 covers 17 residues. Germline V gives CDR1 ENHRY, CDR2 SYGVKD. CDR3 in DNA: TGTGCCATCCCCGCGGAGGGGGGGACAGGGGGCTACTATGGCTACACCTTC. Its protein product is CAIPAEGGTGGYYGYTF.

As concerns this clone: The same CDR3 arises from other DNA sequences in this sample as well. This rearrangement joins TRBV6-5 to TRBJ2-2; D is undetermined. CDR1 and CDR2 from the germline V gene are MNHEY and SVGAGI. The CDR3 contains 13 residues. The V gene lost 2 bases and the J gene lost 0 bases, with 1 base spanning the gap. CDR3 DNA sequence: TGTGCCAGCAGTTACACGAACACCGGGGAGCTGTTTTTT. This translates into CASSYTNTGELFF.

This rearrangement joins TRBV7-9 to TRBJ2-7; D is unclear. CDR1 is SEHNR and CDR2 is FQNEAQ in the germline V gene (reference sequence). The CDR3 totals 16 residues. V shed 5 bases and J shed 5 bases, with 22 bases lying between them. This CDR3 is CASSPHPLGVGDEQYF. CDR3 sequence (DNA): TGTGCCAGCAGCCCCCACCCTTTGGGCGTGGGCGACGAGCAGTACTTC. Combining the CDR3 with reference TRBV7-9 and TRBJ2-7 gives the whole variable domain DTGVSQNPRHKITKRGQNVTFRCDPISEHNRLYWYRQTLGQGPEFLTYFQNEAQLEKSRLLSDRFSAERPKGSFSTLEIQRTEQGDSAMYLCASSPHPLGVGDEQYFGPGTRLTVT.

This rearrangement joins TRBV30 to TRBJ2-7, with TRBD1 matching over 7 bases. The ends lost 0 bases at V and 0 bases at J; junction bases unmatched: 2. The CDR3 covers 14 residues. The germline gives CDR1 GTSNPN, CDR2 SVGIG (reference sequence). CDR3 nucleotide sequence: TGTGCCTGGAGTGTACGGACAGGCTCCTACGAGCAGTACTTC. Its translation: CAWSVRTGSYEQYF.

The chain recombines TRBV27 with TRBJ2-5; 11 bases fit TRBD2. Germline V lookup: CDR1 MNHEY, CDR2 SMNVEV (reference sequence). With V trimmed by 5 bases and J by 0 bases, 2 bases remained unmatched. The CDR3 length is 15 residues. For the CDR3, the DNA is TGTGCCAGCAGTCTAGCGGGGGGTTACCAAGAGACCCAGTACTTC. Its translation: CASSLAGGYQETQYF.

The rearrangement links TRBV2 to TRBJ2-7; TRBD2 matches 8 bases. The V segment lost 2 bases and the J segment 5 bases; nucleotides outside the gene matches: 8. Germline values: CDR1 SNHLY, CDR2 FYNNEI. The CDR3 sequence is 15 residues long. The CDR3, as DNA: TGTGCCAGCAGTGAATATACGGGACTAGGGGACGAGCAGTACTTC. Amino acid sequence: CASSEYTGLGDEQYF.

V and J are TRBV13 and TRBJ2-3; 9 bases are shared with TRBD1. With V trimmed by 5 bases and J by 5 bases, 8 bases remained unmatched. Looked up from germline, CDR1 is PRHDT and CDR2 is FYEKMQ (reference sequence). The CDR3 has 15 amino acids. The CDR3 DNA follows: TGTGCCAGCAGCCCCCGGGGACAGGGTAGAGATACGCAGTATTTT. Residues: CASSPRGQGRDTQYF.

A few counts support this clone. The chain employs TRBV29-1 and TRBJ2-1, with TRBD2 matching 7 bases. CDR3 size: 14 residues. Germline assignment: CDR1 SQVTM and CDR2 ANQGSEA. The V and J ends lost 1 base and 5 bases, in that order; junction bases with no gene match: 5. In nucleotides, the CDR3 is TGCAGCGTTGAAGTCGGGACTACCAACAATGAGCAGTTCTTC. It yields the protein CSVEVGTTNNEQFF.

This clone showed up just a few times. This chain connects TRBV7-9 to TRBJ2-7; D is unresolved. The CDR3 has 15 residues. Germline lookup yields CDR1 SEHNR and CDR2 FQNEAQ (reference sequence). Trimming shortened V by 6 bases and J by 5 bases, and 20 bases separated the two germline ends. The CDR3 loop is CASSIFETPNNEQYF. For the CDR3, the DNA is TGTGCCAGCAGTATCTTTGAGACACCTAACAACGAGCAGTACTTC.

This clone is a singleton in its sample. The CDR3 spells CASTPGDNYGYTF. As DNA, the CDR3 is TGTGCCAGCACCCCGGGGGATAACTATGGCTACACCTTC. The chain is built from TRBV7-9 and TRBJ1-2; perhaps TRBD1 as D (5 bases). Trimming pared 7 bases from V and 1 base from J, leaving 10 bases between. Germline-derived CDR1 and CDR2 are SEHNR and FQNEAQ (reference sequence). The CDR3 runs to 13 residues.

The rearrangement uses TRBV18 and TRBJ1-5; D is uncertain. Germline V lookup: CDR1 KGHSH, CDR2 LQKENI. The CDR3 has 12 residues. V shed 0 bases and J shed 13 bases, with 10 bases lying between them. The CDR3: CASSPPGEEQHF. The CDR3 DNA is TGTGCCAGCTCACCACCGGGCGAGGAACAGCATTTT.

The V call is TRBV28, the J call TRBJ2-5, with 7 bases identical to TRBD2. Germline-derived CDR1 and CDR2 are MDHEN and SYDVKM. CDR3 size: 14 residues. J gave up 5 bases and V 4 bases, and 7 bases lay outside the gene matches. CDR3 amino acids: CASSWTSRYETQYF. CDR3 coding DNA: TGTGCCAGCAGTTGGACTAGTCGATACGAGACCCAGTACTTC.

In its sample, this clone was seen once. The identical CDR3 is also encoded by other nucleotide sequences in the sample. The V and J genes are TRBV30 and TRBJ1-5; no definite D call. The CDR3 extends over 13 amino acids. The V and J ends lost 1 base and 2 bases respectively, with 6 bases between them. Germline assignment: CDR1 GTSNPN and CDR2 SVGIG (reference sequence). As DNA, the CDR3 is TGTGCCTGGAGTGGGCAGGGCAATCAGCCCCAGCATTTT. Protein: CAWSGQGNQPQHF. Full variable domain (rest looked up from reference TRBV30 and TRBJ1-5): SQTIHQWPATLVQPVGSPLSLECTVEGTSNPNLYWYRQAAGRGLQLLFYSVGIGQISSEVPQNLSASRPQDRQFILSSKKLLLSDSGFYLCAWSGQGNQPQHFGDGTRLSIL.

This rearrangement joins TRBV7-2 to TRBJ2-1; D ambiguous. Germline CDR1 and CDR2: SGHTA and FQGNSA. The CDR3 runs to 11 residues. V shed 6 bases and J shed 14 bases, with 14 bases lying between them. This CDR3 is CASSYGPQEFF. The DNA of the CDR3 is TGTGCCAGCAGTTACGGGCCGCAGGAGTTCTTC.

V gene TRBV7-9 combines with J gene TRBJ2-1; TRBD2 matches 8 bases. The junction had 2 bases not matched to a gene; V was cut back by 1 base and J by 3 bases. CDR3 length: 15 residues. From germline, CDR1 is SEHNR and CDR2 FQNEAQ (reference sequence). CDR3 loop: CASSLGLAGYNEQFF. In DNA form, the CDR3 reads TGTGCCAGCAGCTTAGGGCTAGCGGGCTACAATGAGCAGTTCTTC.